The 25 T cell receptor beta chains in this list originate from one sample, sequenced in a study of blood T cell repertoires in COVID-19. TCRdb keeps only in-frame clones here, not all; method: immunoSEQ multiplex PCR. Seen here are under 55,000 clones, less than 85% observed once, and the top ten hold less than 6%. Sequencing used peripheral blood. The receptors were sampled from a human donor in a cohort sampled during active COVID-19.

This sequence joins TRBV5-6 and TRBJ2-3, with 9 positions matching TRBD1. The CDR3 totals 16 residues. The V gene end was trimmed by 3 bases and the J gene end by 3 bases; junction bases not matched to a gene: 8. Germline lookup yields CDR1 SGHDT and CDR2 YYEEEE. CDR3 sequence reads: CASSSNRGLETDTQYF. The CDR3 nucleotides read TGTGCCAGCAGCTCTAACAGGGGGCTGGAAACAGATACGCAGTATTTT.

The rearrangement links TRBV19 to TRBJ2-3; 11 nucleotides agree with TRBD2. V shed 4 bases, J shed 4 bases, and the junction held 7 bases outside the gene matches. The CDR3 extends over 16 amino acids. Germline assignment: CDR1 LNHDA and CDR2 SQIVND (reference sequence). CDR3 sequence: CASSRLAGGPADTQYF. The CDR3 region has the DNA TGTGCCAGTAGTAGATTAGCGGGGGGGCCGGCAGATACGCAGTATTTT.

J is TRBJ1-5 and V is TRBV7-2; D is undetermined. Germline CDR1 is SGHTA and CDR2 is FQGNSA. The CDR3 is made up of 14 amino acids. V lost 6 bases, J lost 2 bases, and 11 bases lay in between. The CDR3 sequence is CASSSFPGNQPQHF. In nucleotides, the CDR3 is TGTGCCAGCAGTTCCTTTCCAGGCAATCAGCCCCAGCATTTT.

V is TRBV30 and J is TRBJ2-7; 8 nucleotides align to TRBD2. The germline CDR1 and CDR2 sequences are GTSNPN and SVGIG (reference sequence). The CDR3 runs to 14 residues. With 7 bases clipped from V and 1 base from J, the junction kept 9 bases outside the gene matches. The DNA for the CDR3 is TGTGCCTCAAATGCCGGGACTAGTTCCTACGAGCAGTACTTC. This translates into CASNAGTSSYEQYF.

The V and J genes are TRBV19 and TRBJ1-5; possible D gene TRBD1, 5 bases. The V and J ends lost 6 bases and 4 bases respectively, with 13 bases between them. The CDR3 loop spans 14 amino acids. The V gene's germline CDR1 is LNHDA and CDR2 SQIVND (reference sequence). Here the CDR3 reads CASRIRKGNQPQHF. In nucleotides, the CDR3 is TGTGCCAGTAGGATCCGTAAGGGGAATCAGCCCCAGCATTTT.

This clone was found once. The rearrangement links TRBV5-1 to TRBJ1-1, with 8 nucleotides matching TRBD1. V lost 4 bases and J lost 1; bases outside the gene matches: 3. This CDR3 is built from 14 residues. CDR1 is SGHRS, CDR2 YFSETQ, per germline. The CDR3 nucleotides read TGCGCCAGCAGCCCCGGGACAGGGAACACTGAAGCTTTCTTT. Translated, it gives CASSPGTGNTEAFF.

V gene TRBV19 combines with J gene TRBJ1-2, with a tentative D call TRBD1 (6 bases). Germline assignment: CDR1 LNHDA and CDR2 SQIVND (reference sequence). CDR3 size: 13 residues. The V gene lost 3 bases and the J gene lost 7 bases, with 12 bases spanning the gap. For the CDR3, the DNA is TGTGCCAGTAGTATGTATCAGGGGATTGGCTACACCTTC. Translated, it gives CASSMYQGIGYTF.

The CDR3 sequence is CASSLAGSYEQYF. The CDR3 DNA sequence: TGTGCCAGCAGCTTAGCAGGGTCCTACGAGCAGTACTTC. The chain uses TRBV11-2 and TRBJ2-7, with TRBD1 as a possible D gene (5 bases). CDR3 length equals 13 residues. Germline assignment: CDR1 SGHAT and CDR2 FQNNGV. V shed 1 base and J shed 1 base, with 5 bases lying between them.

This clone was seen a single time. CDR3 protein: CASSPTGGPAQPQHF. CDR3 nucleotides: TGCGCCAGCAGCCCGACAGGGGGCCCAGCTCAGCCCCAGCATTTT. The rearrangement links TRBV4-1 to TRBJ1-5; the match to TRBD1 covers 10 bases. After removal of 4 bases from V and 6 bases from J, the junction contained 6 bases not matched to a gene. The germline gives CDR1 MGHRA, CDR2 YSYEKL. The CDR3 is made up of 15 amino acids.

In DNA, the CDR3 is TGTGCCATCAGCTCCGCGGGGTCCCAAGAGACCCAGTACTTC. It translates to CAISSAGSQETQYF. The chain combines TRBV10-3 with TRBJ2-5, with D tentatively TRBD2 (6 bases). Trimming took off 6 bases at V and 1 base at J, with 12 bases between the two ends. The CDR3 covers 14 residues. Looked up from germline, CDR1 is ENHRY and CDR2 is SYGVKD.

This chain joins TRBV5-4 and TRBJ1-4, with D unresolved. CDR1 and CDR2 from the germline V gene are SGHNT and YYREEE (reference sequence). Trimming shortened V by 4 bases and J by 5 bases, and 12 bases separated the two germline ends. This CDR3 contains 14 residues. This CDR3 is CASSLSTLNEKLFF. DNA of the CDR3: TGTGCCAGCAGCCTAAGTACGTTAAATGAAAAACTGTTTTTT. Based on the CDR3 plus reference TRBV5-4 and TRBJ1-4, the full variable domain is ETGVTQSPTHLIKTRGQQVTLRCSSQSGHNTVSWYQQALGQGPQFIFQYYREEENGRGNFPPRFSGLQFPNYSSELNVNALELDDSALYLCASSLSTLNEKLFFGSGTQLSVL.

V is TRBV6-1 and J is TRBJ2-2; D is undetermined. From germline, CDR1 is MNHNS and CDR2 SASEGT. The V and J ends lost 1 base and 1 base respectively, with 10 bases between them. The CDR3 loop spans 16 amino acids. The CDR3 region has the DNA TGTGCCAGCAGTGAAGTGTGGCAGATGAACACCGGGGAGCTGTTTTTT. Its translation is CASSEVWQMNTGELFF.

V and J are TRBV7-2 and TRBJ1-2; D unclear. V gave up 2 bases and J gave up 3 bases, with 7 bases separating them. CDR3 length equals 13 residues. Germline V gives CDR1 SGHTA, CDR2 FQGNSA. DNA of the CDR3: TGTGCCAGCAGCTTACACAATTACTATGGCTACACCTTC. Amino acid sequence: CASSLHNYYGYTF.

The CDR3 sequence is CASSAPGTSGATDTQYF. The CDR3 bases are TGTGCCAGCAGTGCCCCCGGGACTAGCGGGGCCACAGATACGCAGTATTTT. The chain has TRBV6-1 and TRBJ2-3, with 13 bases lining up with TRBD2. CDR3 length: 17 amino acids. V was pared by 4 bases and J by 2 bases, with 6 bases of the junction left unmatched. CDR1 and CDR2 (germline): MNHNS, SASEGT.

The V call is TRBV3-1 (or the pseudogene TRBV3-2), the J call TRBJ2-2, with TRBD1 identical over 8 bases. Trimming removed 4 bases from V and 5 bases from J; junction bases left unmatched: 9. The CDR3 runs 16 residues. Looked up from germline, CDR1 is LGHDT and CDR2 is YNNKEL (reference sequence). The CDR3 sequence is CASSRRGQARTGELFF. The DNA for the CDR3 is TGTGCCAGCAGCCGGAGGGGACAGGCGAGGACCGGGGAGCTGTTTTTT.

This rearrangement joins TRBV29-1 to TRBJ1-1; D is possibly TRBD1 (6 bases). CDR3 length equals 10 residues. The germline gives CDR1 SQVTM, CDR2 ANQGSEA. Trimming removed 6 bases at V and 8 bases at J, with 10 bases between. CDR3 nucleotides: TGCAGCGTCCTACAGGGAGAAGCTTTCTTT. Protein sequence: CSVLQGEAFF.

The chain uses TRBV7-6 and TRBJ2-1; 7 bases are shared with TRBD2. CDR1 SGHVS and CDR2 FNYEAQ come from the germline V gene. The CDR3 spans 17 residues. V gave up 5 bases and J gave up 5 bases; unmatched junction bases: 15. CDR3 nucleotide sequence: TGTGCCAGCAGCCCAGGACATTCGACCGGGGGGAACAATGAGCAGTTCTTC. Protein: CASSPGHSTGGNNEQFF.

This clone was detected a few times. The CDR3 DNA is TGTGCCAGCAGTTTAGTCCAGACTCCTGACGAGCAGTACTTC. It specifies CASSLVQTPDEQYF. V gene TRBV27 combines with J gene TRBJ2-7; the D is unclear. Trimming pared 2 bases from V and 5 bases from J, leaving 13 bases between. The CDR3 has 14 residues. Germline-derived CDR1 and CDR2 are MNHEY and SMNVEV (reference sequence).

The J gene is TRBJ1-1, the V gene TRBV30; 8 nucleotides align to TRBD1. Germline V gives CDR1 GTSNPN, CDR2 SVGIG (reference sequence). CDR3 size: 13 residues. J was trimmed by 4 bases and V by 3 bases; bases with no gene match: 4. Written as DNA, the CDR3 is TGTGCCTGGAGGCTACAGGGGGGCACTGAAGCTTTCTTT. Protein sequence: CAWRLQGGTEAFF.

The genes are TRBV5-1 and TRBJ1-4; 7 bases align to TRBD1. Trimming at V came to 4 bases and at J to 4 bases, leaving 10 bases not matched to a gene. Germline V CDR1 and CDR2: SGHRS, YFSETQ. The CDR3 totals 16 residues. CDR3 sequence: CASSPGVTGLNEKLFF. The CDR3 DNA follows: TGCGCCAGCAGCCCGGGGGTGACAGGGCTTAATGAAAAACTGTTTTTT. Together with reference TRBV5-1 and TRBJ1-4, the CDR3 gives the full variable domain: KAGVTQTPRYLIKTRGQQVTLSCSPISGHRSVSWYQQTPGQGLQFLFEYFSETQRNKGNFPGRFSGRQFSNSRSEMNVSTLELGDSALYLCASSPGVTGLNEKLFFGSGTQLSVL.

This sequence joins TRBV28 and TRBJ1-5; 8 bases map to TRBD1. The germline V gene encodes CDR1 MDHEN and CDR2 SYDVKM. V lost 3 bases to trimming and J lost 3 bases; unmatched junction nucleotides: 4. CDR3 size: 15 residues. The CDR3 here is CASSFAGGPNQPQHF. In DNA, the CDR3 is TGTGCCAGCAGTTTCGCAGGGGGCCCCAATCAGCCCCAGCATTTT.

This clone occurred once. The chain uses TRBV7-2 and TRBJ2-7; a possible D gene is TRBD1 (6 bases). This CDR3 region has 15 residues. The V and J ends lost 5 bases and 2 bases respectively, with 16 bases between them. In germline, CDR1 is SGHTA, CDR2 FQGNSA. The CDR3 reads CASSTSTGPTYEQYF. CDR3 coding DNA: TGTGCCAGCAGCACCTCGACAGGTCCTACCTACGAGCAGTACTTC.

The CDR3 sequence is CASTPQGPNQPQHF. The CDR3 coding sequence is TGTGCCAGTACCCCACAGGGACCCAATCAGCCCCAGCATTTT. This chain links TRBV19 with TRBJ1-5, with a tentative D call TRBD1 (6 bases). Germline V lookup: CDR1 LNHDA, CDR2 SQIVND (reference sequence). The CDR3 is 14 amino acids. Trimming removed 7 bases at V and 3 bases at J, with 13 bases between.

Note on this clone: The sample contains more than one DNA sequence encoding this CDR3. This chain connects TRBV7-2 to TRBJ2-3; 9 nucleotides align to TRBD2. After removal of 1 base from V and 1 base from J, the junction contained 0 bases not matched to a gene. Germline loops: CDR1 SGHTA, CDR2 FQGNSA. The CDR3 has 15 amino acids. CDR3 sequence: CASSLGGGGTDTQYF. The CDR3, as DNA: TGTGCCAGCAGCTTAGGCGGGGGGGGCACAGATACGCAGTATTTT.

The chain employs TRBV27 and TRBJ1-1; possibly TRBD1 for D (6 bases). Germline V gene data show CDR1 as MNHEY and CDR2 as SMNVEV (reference sequence). Deletions cut 6 bases from V and 1 base from J, with 12 bases between. The CDR3 is 14 residues long. Here the CDR3 DNA reads TGTGCCAGCAGAAGAGAACAGGGGAACACTGAAGCTTTCTTT. Residues: CASRREQGNTEAFF.